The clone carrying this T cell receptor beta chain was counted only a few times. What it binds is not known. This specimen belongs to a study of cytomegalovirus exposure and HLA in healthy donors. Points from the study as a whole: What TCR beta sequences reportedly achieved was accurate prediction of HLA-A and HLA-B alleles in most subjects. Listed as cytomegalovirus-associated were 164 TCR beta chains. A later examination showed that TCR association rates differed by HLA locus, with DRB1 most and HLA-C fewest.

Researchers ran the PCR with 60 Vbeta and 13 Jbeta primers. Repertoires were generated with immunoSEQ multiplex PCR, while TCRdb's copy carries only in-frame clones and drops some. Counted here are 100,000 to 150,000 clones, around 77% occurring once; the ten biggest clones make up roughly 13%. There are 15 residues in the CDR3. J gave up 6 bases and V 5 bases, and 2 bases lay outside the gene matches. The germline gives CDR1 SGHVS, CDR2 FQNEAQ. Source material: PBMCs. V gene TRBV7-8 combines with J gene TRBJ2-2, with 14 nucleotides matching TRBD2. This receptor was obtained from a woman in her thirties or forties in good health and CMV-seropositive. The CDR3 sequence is CASSRLAGGSGELFF. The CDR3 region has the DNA TGTGCCAGCAGCAGACTAGCGGGAGGGTCCGGGGAGCTGTTTTTT.